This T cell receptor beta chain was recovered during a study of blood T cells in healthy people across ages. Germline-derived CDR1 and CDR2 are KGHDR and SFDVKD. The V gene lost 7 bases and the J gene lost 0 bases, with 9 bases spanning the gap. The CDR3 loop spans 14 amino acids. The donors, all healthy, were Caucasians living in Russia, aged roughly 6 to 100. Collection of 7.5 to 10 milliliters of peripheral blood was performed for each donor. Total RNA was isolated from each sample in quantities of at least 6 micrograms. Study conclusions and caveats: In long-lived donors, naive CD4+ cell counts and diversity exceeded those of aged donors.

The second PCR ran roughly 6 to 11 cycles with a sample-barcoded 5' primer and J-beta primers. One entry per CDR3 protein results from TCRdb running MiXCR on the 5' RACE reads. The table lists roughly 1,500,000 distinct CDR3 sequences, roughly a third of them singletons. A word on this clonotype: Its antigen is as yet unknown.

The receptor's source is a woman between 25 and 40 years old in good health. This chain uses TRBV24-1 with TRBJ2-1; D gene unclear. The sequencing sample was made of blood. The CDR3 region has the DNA TGTGCCACCAGAGGACCGGGCTCCTACAATGAGCAGTTCTTC. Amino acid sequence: CATRGPGSYNEQFF.